Listed below are T cell receptor beta chains from one sample, sequenced in a study of blood T cells in healthy people across ages. TCRdb reanalysed the 5' RACE reads using MiXCR and keeps one entry per CDR3 protein. This sample has around 1,500,000 distinct CDR3 sequences; 25% to 30% occur once, and the top ten carry 7.7%. The sequenced sample consisted of blood. These receptor sequences come from a young woman in good health. The CDR3 runs from the conserved cysteine through the conserved F or W. Each record gives: clone size, J gene, V gene, D gene, CDR3 DNA, CDR3 protein. D genes are given only for firm matches. Rows give clone size only sometimes, using once, few, many, or a class for an expanded clone.

clone_size: few; j_call: TRBJ1-5; v_call: TRBV29-1; d_call: NA; cdr3_nt: TGCAGCGTTGGAAGGGGGGTTGGACAGCCCCAGCATTTT; cdr3_aa: CSVGRGVGQPQHF
clone_size: NA; j_call: TRBJ2-3; v_call: TRBV9; d_call: NA; cdr3_nt: TGTGCCAGCAGCGTACAGTCCAGCGGTGCAGGTATGCAGTATTTT; cdr3_aa: CASSVQSSGAGMQYF
clone_size: many; j_call: TRBJ1-6; v_call: TRBV6-6; d_call: NA; cdr3_nt: TGTGCCAGCAGGTCCTATAATTCACCCCTCCACTTT; cdr3_aa: CASRSYNSPLHF
clone_size: many; j_call: TRBJ2-4; v_call: TRBV5-1; d_call: TRBD2; cdr3_nt: TGCGCCAGCAGCTTGACGCTAAGGGCGGGAGGGCCTGAAAACATTCAGTACTTC; cdr3_aa: CASSLTLRAGGPENIQYF
clone_size: NA; j_call: TRBJ1-1; v_call: TRBV6-6; d_call: NA; cdr3_nt: TGTGCCAGCAGTTACTTGGTCAGGGGCATTGAAGCTTTCTTT; cdr3_aa: CASSYLVRGIEAFF
clone_size: NA; j_call: TRBJ2-7; v_call: TRBV13; d_call: NA; cdr3_nt: TGTGCCAGCAGGCGTAAACCACAACTTCAGGGGGGCTACGAGCAGTACTTC; cdr3_aa: CASRRKPQLQGGYEQYF
clone_size: many; j_call: TRBJ2-7; v_call: TRBV7-2; d_call: NA; cdr3_nt: TGTGCCAGCAGCCCCCAAAGGGGGGGCGAGCAGTACTTC; cdr3_aa: CASSPQRGGEQYF
clone_size: few; j_call: TRBJ2-5; v_call: TRBV21-1; d_call: NA; cdr3_nt: TGTGCCAGCTTTATAGGGGGCGGGGGATCCGCGGAGCAGTACTTC; cdr3_aa: CASFIGGGGSAEQYF
clone_size: few; j_call: TRBJ1-1; v_call: TRBV28; d_call: NA; cdr3_nt: TGTGCCAGCAGTTTATTGGCAGGGAACACTGAAGCTTTCTTT; cdr3_aa: CASSLLAGNTEAFF
clone_size: NA; j_call: TRBJ1-6; v_call: TRBV5-5; d_call: NA; cdr3_nt: TGTGCCAGCAGCTTGGGGGTCTCGGCGTATAATTCACCCCTCCACTTT; cdr3_aa: CASSLGVSAYNSPLHF
clone_size: NA; j_call: TRBJ1-2; v_call: TRBV7-2; d_call: NA; cdr3_nt: TGTGCCAGCAGCTTACAAAAGGGGGATAACTATGGCTACACCTTC; cdr3_aa: CASSLQKGDNYGYTF
clone_size: few; j_call: TRBJ1-5; v_call: TRBV27; d_call: TRBD1; cdr3_nt: TGTGCCAGCAGTCAATTCCAGGGGGCGAATCAGCCCCAGCATTTT; cdr3_aa: CASSQFQGANQPQHF
clone_size: few; j_call: TRBJ2-7; v_call: TRBV20-1; d_call: NA; cdr3_nt: TGCAGTGCTAACCCACCCTCTAGGGGCTACGAGCAGTACTTC; cdr3_aa: CSANPPSRGYEQYF
clone_size: few; j_call: TRBJ2-1; v_call: TRBV4-3; d_call: NA; cdr3_nt: TGCGCCAGCAGCCAAGGTCGAGGTGGGTCCTACAATGAGCAGTTCTTC; cdr3_aa: CASSQGRGGSYNEQFF
clone_size: many; j_call: TRBJ2-6; v_call: TRBV29-1; d_call: NA; cdr3_nt: TGCAGCGTTGACACGACAGAACGACCCTCTGGGGCCAACGTCCTGACTTTC; cdr3_aa: CSVDTTERPSGANVLTF
clone_size: NA; j_call: TRBJ1-5; v_call: TRBV4-1; d_call: NA; cdr3_nt: TGCGCCAGCAGCCAAGACGGTCGATTCGGAAGCAATCAGCCCCAGCATTTT; cdr3_aa: CASSQDGRFGSNQPQHF
clone_size: NA; j_call: TRBJ2-1; v_call: TRBV7-3; d_call: NA; cdr3_nt: TGTGCCAGCGGCCCAAATGTAGGATATGAGCAGTTCTTC; cdr3_aa: CASGPNVGYEQFF
clone_size: many; j_call: TRBJ2-1; v_call: TRBV12-3/TRBV12-4; d_call: NA; cdr3_nt: TGTGCCAGCAGCCTCTCGGACGAGCAGTTCTTC; cdr3_aa: CASSLSDEQFF
clone_size: few; j_call: TRBJ2-5; v_call: TRBV30; d_call: NA; cdr3_nt: TGTGCCTGGGAGAGGGTGGGAGTTCCGGCAGAGACCCAGTACTTC; cdr3_aa: CAWERVGVPAETQYF
clone_size: NA; j_call: TRBJ1-1; v_call: TRBV10-3; d_call: NA; cdr3_nt: TGTGCCATCAGTGAACGGGGGACGGAGGAAGCTTTCTTT; cdr3_aa: CAISERGTEEAFF
clone_size: few; j_call: TRBJ2-1; v_call: TRBV7-9; d_call: NA; cdr3_nt: TGTGCCAGCAGCTTAGGGGGGGGGCCTACCAGAGAGTACAATGAGCAGTTCTTC; cdr3_aa: CASSLGGGPTREYNEQFF
clone_size: NA; j_call: TRBJ2-5; v_call: TRBV6-2/TRBV6-3; d_call: TRBD1; cdr3_nt: TGTGCCAGCGGGAGGACAGGGGGATCCCAAGAGACCCAGTACTTC; cdr3_aa: CASGRTGGSQETQYF
clone_size: many; j_call: TRBJ1-2; v_call: TRBV20-1; d_call: TRBD1; cdr3_nt: TGCAGTGCTCGGGACAGGGAGCACTATGGCTACACCTTC; cdr3_aa: CSARDREHYGYTF
clone_size: NA; j_call: TRBJ2-7; v_call: TRBV11-2; d_call: NA; cdr3_nt: TGTGCCAGCAGCTTTCACAATAGACCGATATACGAGCAGTACTTC; cdr3_aa: CASSFHNRPIYEQYF
clone_size: NA; j_call: TRBJ2-7; v_call: TRBV11-2; d_call: TRBD2; cdr3_nt: TGTGCCAGCAGCTTGCTACTAGCGGGAAACGAGCAGTACTTC; cdr3_aa: CASSLLLAGNEQYF
clone_size: few; j_call: TRBJ2-7; v_call: TRBV12-5; d_call: NA; cdr3_nt: TGTGCTAGTGGTTTGGGGGGAAGCGAGCAGTACTTC; cdr3_aa: CASGLGGSEQYF
clone_size: many; j_call: TRBJ2-7; v_call: TRBV2; d_call: NA; cdr3_nt: TGTGCCAGCAGCCGGACCGACCGGGCGGTCTACGAGCAGTACTTC; cdr3_aa: CASSRTDRAVYEQYF
clone_size: NA; j_call: TRBJ1-6; v_call: TRBV21-1; d_call: NA; cdr3_nt: TGTGCCAGCAGCAAAGGATGTACAGGCCCGAATTCACCCCTCCACTTT; cdr3_aa: CASSKGCTGPNSPLHF
clone_size: NA; j_call: TRBJ2-7; v_call: TRBV6-5; d_call: NA; cdr3_nt: TGTACCAGCAGCCCCAGGGGGGCCTCCTACGAGCAGTACTTC; cdr3_aa: CTSSPRGASYEQYF
clone_size: NA; j_call: TRBJ1-1; v_call: TRBV5-1; d_call: NA; cdr3_nt: TGCGCCAGCAGAGAGGAGTGGAACACTGAAGCTTTCTTT; cdr3_aa: CASREEWNTEAFF
clone_size: NA; j_call: TRBJ1-3; v_call: TRBV7-9; d_call: NA; cdr3_nt: TGTGCCAGCAGCCTATGGAACAGGGGAAACACCATATATTTT; cdr3_aa: CASSLWNRGNTIYF
clone_size: NA; j_call: TRBJ1-2; v_call: TRBV15; d_call: TRBD1; cdr3_nt: TGTGCCACCAGCAGACGAGACAGGGGAGTAGGCTACACCTTC; cdr3_aa: CATSRRDRGVGYTF
clone_size: NA; j_call: TRBJ2-3; v_call: TRBV7-9; d_call: NA; cdr3_nt: TGTGCCAGCAGCTCCGTCGGGTTAGATACGCAGTATTTT; cdr3_aa: CASSSVGLDTQYF
clone_size: NA; j_call: TRBJ2-7; v_call: TRBV24-1; d_call: NA; cdr3_nt: TGTGCCACCAGTGATTTGCATTCCGGGAAGTGGAGCTACGAGCAGTACTTC; cdr3_aa: CATSDLHSGKWSYEQYF
clone_size: NA; j_call: TRBJ1-5; v_call: TRBV12-5; d_call: NA; cdr3_nt: TGTGCTAGTGGTTTGTCCGGGGATCAGCCCCAGCATTTT; cdr3_aa: CASGLSGDQPQHF
clone_size: many; j_call: TRBJ2-1; v_call: TRBV20-1; d_call: NA; cdr3_nt: TGCAGTGCTAGATCACAAAGGAATGAGCAGTTCTTC; cdr3_aa: CSARSQRNEQFF
clone_size: few; j_call: TRBJ2-5; v_call: TRBV20-1; d_call: TRBD2; cdr3_nt: TGCAGTGCTCCTAGCGGGGGGGCAGAGACCCAGTACTTC; cdr3_aa: CSAPSGGAETQYF
clone_size: NA; j_call: TRBJ1-2; v_call: TRBV12-3/TRBV12-4; d_call: NA; cdr3_nt: TGTGCCAGCAGTGTAACCTCAGGGCATGGCTACACCTTC; cdr3_aa: CASSVTSGHGYTF
clone_size: NA; j_call: TRBJ2-7; v_call: TRBV10-3; d_call: TRBD1; cdr3_nt: TGTGCCATCAGGGGACAGGGAACGGAGGAGCAGTACTTC; cdr3_aa: CAIRGQGTEEQYF
clone_size: NA; j_call: TRBJ2-3; v_call: TRBV30; d_call: NA; cdr3_nt: TGTGCCTGGAGGCAGACGGGTTTCCCAGATACGCAGTATTTT; cdr3_aa: CAWRQTGFPDTQYF
clone_size: NA; j_call: TRBJ2-2; v_call: TRBV12-3/TRBV12-4; d_call: TRBD2; cdr3_nt: TGTGCCAGCGCAGGGCAAGCGGGAGTTACCGGGGAGCTGTTTTTT; cdr3_aa: CASAGQAGVTGELFF
clone_size: many; j_call: TRBJ2-3; v_call: TRBV29-1; d_call: NA; cdr3_nt: TGCAGCGTTGACGGGGAGAGCACAGATACGCAGTATTTT; cdr3_aa: CSVDGESTDTQYF
clone_size: NA; j_call: TRBJ2-1; v_call: TRBV4-1; d_call: NA; cdr3_nt: TGCGCCAGCAGCCAAGCGTGGCTGACCTCCAATGAGCAGTTCTTC; cdr3_aa: CASSQAWLTSNEQFF
clone_size: few; j_call: TRBJ2-7; v_call: TRBV5-1; d_call: NA; cdr3_nt: TGCGCCAGCAGCTTGGGTTTAGGGGAGTTCTACGAGCAGTACTTC; cdr3_aa: CASSLGLGEFYEQYF
clone_size: NA; j_call: TRBJ2-7; v_call: TRBV19; d_call: TRBD2; cdr3_nt: TGTGCCAGCAGACTAGCCCGGTACGAGCAGTACTTC; cdr3_aa: CASRLARYEQYF
clone_size: NA; j_call: TRBJ2-3; v_call: TRBV5-1; d_call: NA; cdr3_nt: TGCGCCAGCAGCTTATGGGGTCAGAAAGATACGCAGTATTTT; cdr3_aa: CASSLWGQKDTQYF
clone_size: NA; j_call: TRBJ1-4; v_call: TRBV29-1; d_call: NA; cdr3_nt: TGCAACGTCGGGCAGGGTGAAAAACTGTTTTTT; cdr3_aa: CNVGQGEKLFF
clone_size: many; j_call: TRBJ2-1; v_call: TRBV28; d_call: NA; cdr3_nt: TGTGCCAGCAGTTCCGGGGGAGGTCGGCACAATGAGCAGTTCTTC; cdr3_aa: CASSSGGGRHNEQFF
clone_size: many; j_call: TRBJ2-1; v_call: TRBV5-1; d_call: TRBD2; cdr3_nt: TGCGCCAGCAGCCTCAGCGGGGGGGCTGTCTATGAGCAGTTCTTC; cdr3_aa: CASSLSGGAVYEQFF
clone_size: few; j_call: TRBJ2-1; v_call: TRBV10-2; d_call: TRBD2; cdr3_nt: TGCGCCAGCAGGGGTACTAGCGGGGGGGCATGGAGGTACAATGAGCAGTTCTTC; cdr3_aa: CASRGTSGGAWRYNEQFF
clone_size: many; j_call: TRBJ1-2; v_call: TRBV18; d_call: NA; cdr3_nt: TGTGCCAGCTCACCACCGGAGTACTATGGCTACACCTTC; cdr3_aa: CASSPPEYYGYTF
clone_size: many; j_call: TRBJ2-7; v_call: TRBV2; d_call: NA; cdr3_nt: TGTGCCAGCAGTGGTATTTACTACGAGCAGTACTTC; cdr3_aa: CASSGIYYEQYF
clone_size: few; j_call: TRBJ2-1; v_call: TRBV5-6; d_call: TRBD2; cdr3_nt: TGTGCCTGGAGATTACTAGCGGGAGGTGATGAGCAGTTCTTC; cdr3_aa: CAWRLLAGGDEQFF
clone_size: many; j_call: TRBJ2-7; v_call: TRBV12-3/TRBV12-4; d_call: NA; cdr3_nt: TGTGCCAGCAGCCCGTATCAGGGGACCTACGAGCAGTACTTC; cdr3_aa: CASSPYQGTYEQYF
clone_size: few; j_call: TRBJ2-3; v_call: TRBV20-1; d_call: NA; cdr3_nt: TGCAGTGCCCCCGGGCTAACTCGTAACACAGATACGCAGTATTTT; cdr3_aa: CSAPGLTRNTDTQYF